Listed here is a single TCR beta chain. Its target is unknown. Per germline, CDR1 SEHNR and CDR2 FQNEAQ (reference sequence). J was trimmed by 7 bases and V by 5 bases; bases with no gene match: 13. CDR3 length: 16 amino acids. This sample is drawn from a study of beta chain features in type 1 diabetes. Study-wide findings and caveats: VDJ junctions from patients with type 1 diabetes contained fewer insertions and more deletions.

Expressed TCRB transcripts were sequenced after all isolated RNA was converted to cDNA. Libraries were prepared by immunoSEQ multiplex PCR; TCRdb keeps only in-frame clonotypes and omits some of them. The sample includes roughly 140,000 clones, about 7.1% of them seen just once. Central memory, naive, regulatory and stem cell-like memory CD4+ cells were sorted by CD45RO/CCR7/CD25/CD127/CD95/CD27. The sequence was obtained from a woman aged 25 to 39 in good health. The rearrangement links TRBV7-9 to TRBJ2-1, with TRBD2 matching 8 bases. The material sequenced was central memory CD4+ T cells from blood. In DNA, the CDR3 is TGTGCCAGCAGCCCATTCGGGGGGGCAGGGGTGAATGAGCAGTTCTTC. It codes for CASSPFGGAGVNEQFF.